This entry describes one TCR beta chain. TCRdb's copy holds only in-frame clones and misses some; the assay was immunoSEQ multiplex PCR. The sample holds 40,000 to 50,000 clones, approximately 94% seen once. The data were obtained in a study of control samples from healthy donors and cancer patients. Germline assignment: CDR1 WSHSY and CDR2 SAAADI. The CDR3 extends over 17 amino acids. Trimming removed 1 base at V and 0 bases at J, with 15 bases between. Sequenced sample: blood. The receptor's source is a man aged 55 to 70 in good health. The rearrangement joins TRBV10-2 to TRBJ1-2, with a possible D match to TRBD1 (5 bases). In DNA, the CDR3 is TGCGCCAGCAGTGAGTGGGCTTGGGGGTTAGCTAACTATGGCTACACCTTC. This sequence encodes CASSEWAWGLANYGYTF.